This T cell receptor beta chain was obtained from a study of beta chain features in type 1 diabetes (dated by TCRdb to 2016 to 2019). A note on the overall study: Mean age, gender distribution, total cell number and subset yield did not differ between patients and healthy donors. Across all samples, some 100,000,000 sorted cells were examined, and cell number per subset correlated strongly with RNA yield. The study compared TCRB repertoires of sorted circulating CD4+ T cell subsets between recently diagnosed type 1 diabetes patients and matched healthy donors. Naive and central memory subsets were obtained from all 30 or so donors, but regulatory and stem cell-like memory subsets were isolated from only 8 patients and roughly eight healthy donors. Summary of the overall study and its limitations: The naive, central memory and regulatory TCRB repertoires appeared to resemble one another more closely among patients than among healthy donors. Only small numbers of individuals were included in the HLA sub-analyses, which left unresolved whether HLA type had any influence on TCRB rearrangement. At VDJ recombination sites, type 1 diabetes patients had fewer insertions and more deleted nucleotides, which implies abnormalities in thymic rearrangement. Because cDNA was sequenced instead of genomic DNA, activated cells with high expression could be over-represented, although the groups did not differ in activation or CD3 levels. PCR may preferentially amplify shorter templates, but because patient and control samples were amplified and corrected together, any resulting skew would affect both groups equally. A moderate but significant shortening of TCRB CDR3 length was observed in type 1 diabetes patients in all four CD4+ subsets.

According to the germline V gene (reference sequence), CDR1 reads LNHDA and CDR2 reads SQIVND. V is pruned by 10 bases and J by 10 bases, leaving 10 bases of the junction without a gene match. Including the terminal cysteine and phenylalanine, the CDR3 comprises 11 residues. CDR3 DNA is the only sequence kept; it has 33 bases, read in frame from the first base. A word on this clone: Its cognate antigen has yet to be identified. There are no base qualities to consult, and no much larger clone falls within one base.

All of the isolated RNA was reverse transcribed with the High Capacity cDNA Reverse Transcription Kit, so expressed TCRB transcripts were sequenced. Deep immunoSEQ sequencing was applied to naive, central memory and regulatory T cell samples, giving an average of about 3.7 million total reads per sample. Sorted cells were lysed in RLT buffer, and RNA was extracted using DNase-treated RNeasy Micro or Mini kits according to cell number. To prevent cross-contamination, every cell subset was processed on its own, while patient and healthy donor samples were processed together. Using the immunoSEQ multiplex PCR, TCRB sequences were amplified from cDNA into 87-bp fragments spanning the CDR3 region. Sequencing of the amplicons was performed on the Illumina HiSeq platform. Processing in the source paper ran as follows. Synthetic template baselines were used to correct PCR bias computationally, reads within Hamming distance 2 were collapsed together, and singletons that could not be merged were discarded. Reads were aligned against IMGT so that V, D and J genes, CDR3 length and insertions or deletions at six rearrangement sites could be assigned. Within each subset, clonotype counts were normalized to sorted cell number, and only after that were true diversity and Gini coefficients computed with the tcR R package. The overlap coefficient, calculated on TCRB nucleotide sequences, was used to measure repertoire sharing. In its TCRdb copy, this immuneACCESS table keeps in-frame sequences only and misses some clones. Where compared with another copy, unresolved V genes explain less than half of these, and the others have no known cause. The D gene and trimming were derived from the DNA, and the V and J assignments and clone size from that table. Counted in this sample were under 300,000 clones; 7% to 9% of them appeared once. Roughly 0.94% of the sample lies in the top ten.

A single peripheral blood draw of around 120 mL on average was collected from each donor into heparinised tubes. A BD FACSAria II was used to sort naive, central memory, regulatory and stem cell-like memory CD4+ T cells with a panel that included CD45RO, CCR7, CD25, CD127, CD95 and CD27. A purity above 95% was achieved for all sorted populations. PBMCs were isolated right away by Lymphoprep density gradient centrifugation and were stained directly, without culture. So that batch effects would be minimized, each experiment stained and sorted samples in pairs, pairing one healthy donor with one patient.

Recombination connected TRBV19 to TRBJ2-7; the junction holds 7 bases that match TRBD1. The sequenced sample was central memory CD4+ T cells from blood. The clonotype was recovered from a woman in her late teens or twenties in good health. The bases read TGTGCCACGGGACAGCCTGGATTTCAGTACTTC. The translation is CATGQPGFQYF.